This T cell receptor beta chain comes out of a study of blood T cell repertoires in COVID-19. The assay was immunoSEQ multiplex PCR, and TCRdb's table has in-frame clones only and misses some. The sample records roughly 250,000 clones, about 83% being singletons. The CDR3 totals 16 residues. Per germline, CDR1 SGHRS and CDR2 YFSETQ. V was trimmed by 2 bases and J by 4 bases, leaving 13 bases between them. The chain couples TRBV5-1 to TRBJ1-6, with D perhaps TRBD1 (6 bases). The sequenced sample consisted of PBMCs or T cells enriched from blood (not recorded which). The receptor was derived from a woman aged 50 to 65 who had recovered from COVID-19. CDR3 nucleotides: TGCGCCAGCAGCTTAGGACAGCCGTATTATAATTCACCCCTCCACTTT. Translating gives CASSLGQPYYNSPLHF. Full variable domain (rest looked up from reference TRBV5-1 and TRBJ1-6): KAGVTQTPRYLIKTRGQQVTLSCSPISGHRSVSWYQQTPGQGLQFLFEYFSETQRNKGNFPGRFSGRQFSNSRSEMNVSTLELGDSALYLCASSLGQPYYNSPLHFGNGTRLTVT.